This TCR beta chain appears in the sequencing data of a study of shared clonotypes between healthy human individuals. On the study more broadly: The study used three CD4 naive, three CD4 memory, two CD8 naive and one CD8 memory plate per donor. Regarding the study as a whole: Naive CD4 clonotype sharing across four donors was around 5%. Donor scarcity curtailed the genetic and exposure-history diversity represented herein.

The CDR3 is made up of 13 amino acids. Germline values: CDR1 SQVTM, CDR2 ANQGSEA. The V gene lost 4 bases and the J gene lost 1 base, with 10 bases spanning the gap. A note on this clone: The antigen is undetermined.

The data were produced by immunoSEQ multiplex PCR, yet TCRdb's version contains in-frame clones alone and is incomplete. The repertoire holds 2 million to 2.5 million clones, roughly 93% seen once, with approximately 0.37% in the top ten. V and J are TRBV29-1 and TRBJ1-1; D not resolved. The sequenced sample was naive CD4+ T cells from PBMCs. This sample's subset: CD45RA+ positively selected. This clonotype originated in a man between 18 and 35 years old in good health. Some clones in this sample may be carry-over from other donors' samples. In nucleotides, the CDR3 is TGCAGCGTTGGAGCGGACGGGAACACTGAAGCTTTCTTT. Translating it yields CSVGADGNTEAFF.